Sequencing of this TCR beta chain was carried out in a study of STAT3 mutations in large granular lymphocyte leukemia. Overall study context: Over half of T-LGLL patients had one or more immunosuppressive regimens. Findings of the study overall: In T-cell large granular lymphocyte leukemia, about half of patients showed multiple immunodominant subclonotypes.

Germline CDR1 SGHTA, CDR2 FQGNSA. V gave up 3 bases and J gave up 2 bases; unmatched junction bases: 1. The CDR3 runs to 13 residues. The method was immunoSEQ multiplex PCR; TCRdb's version includes in-frame clones alone and lacks a portion of them. The sample consists of about 15,000 clones, approximately 85% of them appearing once. Of note for this clone: What it recognizes is unknown.

Sequencing was performed on peripheral blood mononuclear cells. The clonotype was recovered from a man aged 50-60 years with T-cell large granular lymphocyte leukemia. Some clones in this sample may be carry-over from other donors' samples. The rearrangement uses TRBV7-2 and TRBJ2-7; 7 bases map to TRBD1. The CDR3 here is CASSFGQAYEQYF. The CDR3, as DNA: TGTGCCAGCAGCTTTGGACAGGCCTACGAGCAGTACTTC.